The source of this TCR beta chain is a study of CD8+CD57+ T cells in acquired aplastic anemia. This clonotype came up a few times. Its specificity is not known. It was genomic DNA that served as the template for profiling TCR beta VDJ and CDR3. TCRdb independently ran MiXCR on the reads; one entry per CDR3 protein. The sample consists of some 120,000 distinct CDR3 sequences, 40% to 60% of them appearing once. Trimming shortened V by 8 bases and J by 4 bases, and 5 bases separated the two germline ends. The CDR3 length is 10 residues. CDR1 is ENHRY and CDR2 is SYGVKD in the germline V gene. Study-level results: The study identified around 28 CD8+ CDR3 sequences shared by patients and controls.

Sample: sorted CD4+, CD8+, or CD8+CD57+ T cells (not recorded which) from PBMCs. This receptor was taken from a human donor in good health, serving as a control. This chain joins TRBV10-3 and TRBJ2-5, with D unresolved. CDR3 nucleotide sequence: TGTGCCATCGGGCGAGAGACCCAGTACTTC. Protein: CAIGRETQYF.